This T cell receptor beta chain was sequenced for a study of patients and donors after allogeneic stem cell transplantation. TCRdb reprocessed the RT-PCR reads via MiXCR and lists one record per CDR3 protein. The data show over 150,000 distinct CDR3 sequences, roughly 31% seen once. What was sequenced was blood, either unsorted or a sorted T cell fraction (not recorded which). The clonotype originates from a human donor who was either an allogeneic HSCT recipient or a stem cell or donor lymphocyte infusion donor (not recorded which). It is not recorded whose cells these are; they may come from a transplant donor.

DNA of the CDR3: TGTGCCAGCAGCCCAGCTAGCGGGTTGTACCAAGAGACCCAGTACTTC. This sequence encodes CASSPASGLYQETQYF. V is TRBV7-9 and J is TRBJ2-5, with 8 bases identical to TRBD2. From germline, CDR1 is SEHNR and CDR2 FQNEAQ (reference sequence). The trim removed 5 bases at V and 0 bases at J, leaving 8 bases unmatched. The CDR3 loop spans 16 amino acids.